The 31 T cell receptor beta chains reported below all come from one sample, sequenced in a study of neoadjuvant anti-PD-1 for oral cavity cancer (TCRdb year 2021). The library was obtained by the immunoSEQ multiplex PCR assay. Here the immuneACCESS table is served through TCRdb, limited to in-frame sequences with V and J called. Missing clones are a known gap in these copies; in checked studies unresolved V genes cover under half, and the rest lacks a known reason. The sample table holds about 62,000 clones, of which roughly three quarters were seen once. Roughly 2.6% of the sample is held by the ten biggest clonotypes. The time point label, read with the paper, signifies: before neoadjuvant nivolumab. Sequences were derived from PBMCs, sampled before nivolumab (anti-PD-1) treatment. The receptors come from a person between 40 and 80 years old with oral cavity squamous cell carcinoma.

This chain connects TRBV6-5 to TRBJ2-7; TRBD2 matches at 7 bases. This CDR3 comprises 14 residues. The germline CDR1 and CDR2 sequences are MNHEY and SVGAGI. With 6 bases clipped from V and 0 bases from J, the junction kept 5 bases outside the gene matches. CDR3 DNA: TGTGCCAGCAGGCGGGGGTTCAGCTCCTACGAGCAGTACTTC. Translation gives CASRRGFSSYEQYF.

This chain links TRBV9 with TRBJ2-2, with D tentatively TRBD1 (6 bases). Between the trimmed V and J ends, which lost 2 bases and 0 bases, there was a span of 11 bases. The length of the CDR3 is 16 residues. CDR1 and CDR2 from the germline V gene are SGDLS and YYNGEE. DNA for the CDR3: TGTGCCAGCAGCGTCGGGACAAACACGAACACCGGGGAGCTGTTTTTT. This codes for CASSVGTNTNTGELFF.

This clone has just one count. This sequence joins TRBV9 and TRBJ2-2; TRBD2 is a possible D gene (5 bases). There are 15 residues in the CDR3. V lost 0 bases to trimming and J lost 0 bases, with 6 bases between them. The V gene's germline CDR1 is SGDLS and CDR2 YYNGEE. In nucleotides, the CDR3 is TGTGCCAGCAGCGTAGGAGGGTCGAACACCGGGGAGCTGTTTTTT. This codes for CASSVGGSNTGELFF.

The chain links TRBV11-2 to TRBJ1-1; D ambiguous. Germline-derived CDR1 and CDR2 are SGHAT and FQNNGV. The CDR3 runs to 13 residues. V gave up 1 base and J gave up 8 bases, with 11 bases separating them. Here the CDR3 reads CASSLGRQGEAFF. The CDR3 DNA reads TGTGCCAGCAGCTTAGGACGTCAAGGAGAAGCTTTCTTT.

The V gene is TRBV5-4, the J gene TRBJ2-1; TRBD1 agrees at 7 bases. Losses at the gene ends were 4 bases for V and 3 bases for J; bases not matched to a gene: 7. Germline V gene lookup returns CDR1 SGHNT and CDR2 YYREEE (reference sequence). The CDR3 has 15 amino acids. Here the CDR3 reads CASSRDSQSYNEQFF. Here the CDR3 DNA reads TGTGCCAGCAGCCGGGACAGTCAAAGCTACAATGAGCAGTTCTTC. The complete variable domain, with remaining parts taken from reference TRBV5-4 and TRBJ2-1, reads ETGVTQSPTHLIKTRGQQVTLRCSSQSGHNTVSWYQQALGQGPQFIFQYYREEENGRGNFPPRFSGLQFPNYSSELNVNALELDDSALYLCASSRDSQSYNEQFFGPGTRLTVL.

DNA of the CDR3: TGTGCCAGTCGACTAGCGGACCTCACAGATACGCAGTATTTT. Amino acid sequence: CASRLADLTDTQYF. This rearrangement joins TRBV19 to TRBJ2-3; 9 bases match TRBD2. V gave up 8 bases and J gave up 2 bases; unmatched junction bases: 5. The germline CDR1 and CDR2 sequences are LNHDA and SQIVND (reference sequence). The CDR3 loop spans 14 amino acids.

The V and J genes are TRBV5-1 and TRBJ1-1, with a weak D call TRBD1 (5 bases). CDR1 is SGHRS and CDR2 is YFSETQ in the germline V gene. The CDR3 extends over 15 amino acids. The V gene lost 0 bases and the J gene lost 1 base, with 10 bases spanning the gap. The CDR3 loop is CASSLALGTNTEAFF. Here the CDR3 DNA reads TGCGCCAGCAGCTTGGCCTTAGGGACGAACACTGAAGCTTTCTTT.

The chain combines TRBV6-1 with TRBJ2-3; no definite D call. Germline CDR1 is MNHNS and CDR2 is SASEGT. The V end was cut by 1 base, the J end by 3 bases, with 8 bases between. This CDR3 is 14 amino acids long. The CDR3 loop is CASSEGGSTDTQYF. In DNA form, the CDR3 reads TGTGCCAGCAGTGAAGGCGGTAGTACAGATACGCAGTATTTT.

This chain uses TRBV27 with TRBJ1-2; 9 bases agree with TRBD1. The germline V gene encodes CDR1 MNHEY and CDR2 SMNVEV (reference sequence). The CDR3 is 16 residues long. The J segment lost 1 base and the V segment lost 4 bases, leaving 7 bases of the junction unmatched. In DNA, the CDR3 is TGTGCCAGCAGTTCCTTACAGGGGGCTTATAACTATGGCTACACCTTC. Amino acid sequence: CASSSLQGAYNYGYTF.

This clone has just a few counts. V is TRBV30 and J is TRBJ1-2; the D gene is possibly TRBD1 (6 bases). This CDR3 has 15 amino acids. Germline V CDR1 and CDR2: GTSNPN, SVGIG (reference sequence). The ends were cut back, 5 bases at V and 0 bases at J, with 16 bases in the middle. CDR3 sequence: CAWRSTGIANYGYTF. CDR3 DNA: TGTGCCTGGCGGTCCACAGGGATAGCTAACTATGGCTACACCTTC.

The chain has TRBV19 and TRBJ2-5; unclear D gene. CDR1 is LNHDA and CDR2 is SQIVND in the germline V gene (reference sequence). The CDR3 contains 14 residues. V dropped 3 bases and J dropped 0 bases, with 8 bases sitting between them. The CDR3 reads CASSMVLNQETQYF. The CDR3 nucleotides are TGTGCCAGTAGTATGGTTCTTAACCAAGAGACCCAGTACTTC.

This clone was observed once. The same CDR3 arises from other DNA sequences in this sample as well. This chain links TRBV7-2 with TRBJ2-7; D might be TRBD2 (6 bases). V lost 2 bases to trimming and J lost 3 bases, with 8 bases between them. The CDR3 consists of 13 residues. Germline-derived CDR1 and CDR2 are SGHTA and FQGNSA. As DNA, the CDR3 is TGTGCCAGCAGCTTAAGGCGGGGCTACGAGCAGTACTTC. Protein sequence: CASSLRRGYEQYF.

V usage is TRBV28 and J usage is TRBJ2-4; D call uncertain. The germline V gene encodes CDR1 MDHEN and CDR2 SYDVKM. V lost 5 bases to trimming and J lost 14 bases, with 16 bases between them. CDR3 length equals 12 residues. CDR3 nucleotide sequence: TGTGCCAGCAGTGAAAACGGGCCTATCGAGTACTTC. It is translated as CASSENGPIEYF. Drawing the rest from reference TRBV28 and TRBJ2-4, the complete variable domain is DVKVTQSSRYLVKRTGEKVFLECVQDMDHENMFWYRQDPGLGLRLIYFSYDVKMKEKGDIPEGYSVSREKKERFSLILESASTNQTSMYLCASSENGPIEYFGAGTRLSVL.

V usage is TRBV19 and J usage is TRBJ1-2; D may be TRBD1 (6 bases). V was clipped by 6 bases and J by 7 bases, with 12 bases between them. The germline gives CDR1 LNHDA, CDR2 SQIVND (reference sequence). The CDR3 is 12 amino acids. The CDR3 spells CASRGGGSGYTF. The CDR3 DNA follows: TGTGCCAGTAGAGGGGGGGGCTCTGGCTACACCTTC. The whole variable domain, remainder taken from reference TRBV19 and TRBJ1-2, is DGGITQSPKYLFRKEGQNVTLSCEQNLNHDAMYWYRQDPGQGLRLIYYSQIVNDFQKGDIAEGYSVSREKKESFPLTVTSAQKNPTAFYLCASRGGGSGYTFGSGTRLTVV.

This chain joins TRBV9 and TRBJ1-5, with unresolved D. V lost 3 bases and J 0 bases, leaving 7 bases between the germline ends. The CDR3 is made up of 14 amino acids. CDR1 and CDR2 from the germline V gene are SGDLS and YYNGEE. The DNA for the CDR3 is TGTGCCAGCAGCGCCGGACGTAGCAATCAGCCCCAGCATTTT. Amino acids: CASSAGRSNQPQHF.

The chain employs TRBV5-1 and TRBJ1-1; 10 bases align to TRBD1. The V segment lost 4 bases and the J segment 3 bases; nucleotides outside the gene matches: 3. Per germline, CDR1 SGHRS and CDR2 YFSETQ. The CDR3 totals 14 residues. CDR3 bases: TGCGCCAGCAGCCCGGACAGGGGGTACACTGAAGCTTTCTTT. It encodes CASSPDRGYTEAFF.

The chain has TRBV30 and TRBJ2-7; a weak D match, TRBD2 (6 bases). V lost 1 base and J 5 bases, leaving 9 bases between the germline ends. The CDR3 totals 12 residues. Germline CDR1 reads GTSNPN; CDR2 reads SVGIG (reference sequence). The CDR3 coding sequence is TGTGCCTGGAGTGGAGGCGGGAACGAGCAGTACTTC. This translates into CAWSGGGNEQYF. The full variable domain, with the rest looked up from reference TRBV30 and TRBJ2-7, is SQTIHQWPATLVQPVGSPLSLECTVEGTSNPNLYWYRQAAGRGLQLLFYSVGIGQISSEVPQNLSASRPQDRQFILSSKKLLLSDSGFYLCAWSGGGNEQYFGPGTRLTVT.

The chain recombines TRBV5-1 with TRBJ1-4; no firm D call. This CDR3 contains 16 residues. In germline, CDR1 is SGHRS, CDR2 YFSETQ. V dropped 2 bases and J dropped 0 bases, with 11 bases sitting between them. The CDR3 region is CASSFSTPSTNEKLFF. In DNA form, the CDR3 reads TGCGCCAGCAGCTTTTCGACACCTTCAACTAATGAAAAACTGTTTTTT.

This chain links TRBV18 with TRBJ1-1, with D possibly TRBD1 on 5 matching bases. Trimming shortened V by 2 bases and J by 2 bases, and 15 bases separated the two germline ends. The CDR3 spans 16 residues. CDR1 is KGHSH, CDR2 LQKENI, per germline. CDR3 sequence: CASSPIVAGSNTEAFF. Here the CDR3 DNA reads TGTGCCAGCTCACCAATCGTGGCAGGGTCTAACACTGAAGCTTTCTTT.

This sequence joins TRBV14 and TRBJ1-1; D remains ambiguous. The CDR3 totals 14 residues. Germline-derived CDR1 and CDR2 are SGHDN and FVKESK. V lost 0 bases, J lost 5 bases, and 10 bases lay in between. CDR3 amino acids: CASSQDRRLTEAFF. The CDR3, as DNA: TGTGCCAGCAGCCAAGATCGAAGGTTAACTGAAGCTTTCTTT.

This rearrangement joins TRBV5-1 to TRBJ2-1, with 8 bases lining up with TRBD2. The CDR3 has 16 residues. Looked up from germline, CDR1 is SGHRS and CDR2 is YFSETQ. Trimming removed 4 bases from V and 3 bases from J; junction bases left unmatched: 9. The CDR3: CASSEGLVGGYNEQFF. The CDR3 coding sequence is TGCGCCAGCAGCGAGGGACTAGTAGGGGGCTACAATGAGCAGTTCTTC.

This chain connects TRBV11-3 to TRBJ2-7; D gene ambiguous. The CDR3 is made up of 11 amino acids. V shed 0 bases and J shed 4 bases, with 1 base lying between them. Germline V gene sequence: CDR1 SGHNT, CDR2 YENEEA. In nucleotides, the CDR3 is TGTGCCAGCAGCTTAGAATACGAGCAGTACTTC. This sequence encodes CASSLEYEQYF.

The chain employs TRBV19 and TRBJ1-1; weak D call: TRBD1 (5 bases). CDR1 and CDR2 (germline): LNHDA, SQIVND (reference sequence). This CDR3 contains 13 residues. V gave up 7 bases and J gave up 4 bases, with 13 bases separating them. In nucleotides, the CDR3 is TGTGCCAGTAATCAGGACATCGGCACTGAAGCTTTCTTT. Its protein product is CASNQDIGTEAFF.

There are many counts of this clone. The chain links TRBV2 to TRBJ2-3; weak D call: TRBD1 (5 bases). Germline CDR1 reads SNHLY; CDR2 reads FYNNEI. The CDR3 spans 16 residues. With 3 bases removed from V and 2 bases from J, the gap between germline ends came to 15 bases. This chain's CDR3 is CASSETTVLYTDTQYF. The CDR3 nucleotides read TGTGCCAGCAGTGAGACGACAGTTCTATACACAGATACGCAGTATTTT.

This chain connects TRBV7-6 to TRBJ2-3, with 10 bases fitting TRBD2. The CDR3 runs 15 residues. After removal of 5 bases from V and 0 bases from J, the junction contained 2 bases not matched to a gene. Per germline, CDR1 SGHVS and CDR2 FNYEAQ. The CDR3, as DNA: TGTGCCAGCAGCCCGACTAGCGGGAGCACAGATACGCAGTATTTT. The encoded protein is CASSPTSGSTDTQYF.

The V call is TRBV29-1, the J call TRBJ2-1; D perhaps matches TRBD2 (6 bases). Germline-derived CDR1 and CDR2 are SQVTM and ANQGSEA. The CDR3 consists of 16 residues. V dropped 7 bases and J dropped 6 bases, with 25 bases sitting between them. CDR3 DNA: TGCAGCGGGTGCGCTCTCGGCAGGGAGGTTACCAATGAGCAGTTCTTC. Its protein is CSGCALGREVTNEQFF.

This clone was seen a handful of times. The rearrangement uses TRBV28 and TRBJ1-5, with D possibly matching TRBD1 (6 bases). The CDR3 spans 11 residues. V was pared by 6 bases and J by 11 bases, with 11 bases between. CDR1 and CDR2 from the germline V gene are MDHEN and SYDVKM. The chain's CDR3 is CASSVTGTQHF. For the CDR3, the DNA is TGTGCCAGCAGCGTAACAGGGACCCAGCATTTT.

This rearrangement joins TRBV29-1 to TRBJ1-1; TRBD1 might be the D (6 bases). V shed 8 bases and J shed 1 base, with 11 bases lying between them. This CDR3 comprises 12 residues. Germline CDR1 and CDR2: SQVTM and ANQGSEA. The CDR3, as DNA: TGCAGCCCCAGGGGACGGAACACTGAAGCTTTCTTT. Encoded protein: CSPRGRNTEAFF.

The chain recombines TRBV30 with TRBJ2-7; 8 bases fit TRBD2. The germline V gene has CDR1 GTSNPN and CDR2 SVGIG (reference sequence). The CDR3 is 15 amino acids. The V and J ends lost 0 bases and 3 bases, in that order; junction bases with no gene match: 7. Here the CDR3 reads CAWSVLSGKHYEQYF. The CDR3 bases are TGTGCCTGGAGTGTACTTAGCGGGAAGCACTACGAGCAGTACTTC.

The V and J genes are TRBV28 and TRBJ1-1; 7 positions match TRBD1. Trimming took 5 bases from V and 2 from J; bases not matched to a gene: 8. Germline V gene sequence: CDR1 MDHEN, CDR2 SYDVKM. The CDR3 is 15 amino acids. CDR3 protein: CASSPEGQRNTEAFF. The CDR3 DNA reads as TGTGCCAGCAGTCCTGAGGGACAGCGTAACACTGAAGCTTTCTTT.

This clone has only a few counts. This CDR3 reads CASSAEIYEQYF. CDR3 bases: TGTGCCAGCTCGGCGGAGATCTACGAGCAGTACTTC. The chain joins TRBV2 to TRBJ2-7, with unresolved D. The germline gives CDR1 SNHLY, CDR2 FYNNEI. V was cut by 8 bases and J by 3 bases, with 11 bases left in between. The CDR3 has 12 amino acids.